Each of the 31 T cell receptor beta chains below was sequenced from the same sample in a study of shared clonotypes between healthy human individuals. CD45RO negativity and positive selection for CCR7 defined naive CD8 cells, a population that excluded terminally differentiated effector memory CD45RA+ cells. TCRdb's table, derived via immunoSEQ multiplex PCR, lists solely in-frame clones and lacks some. The sample comprises around 2,000,000 clones, over 85% of which are singletons, and under 1.5% rests with the top ten. The sample taken for sequencing was naive CD8+ T cells sorted from blood. These receptors were obtained from a man aged 18 to 35 in good health.

V usage is TRBV4-2 and J usage is TRBJ2-1, with TRBD2 as a possible D gene (6 bases). V dropped 0 bases and J dropped 5 bases, with 14 bases sitting between them. The CDR3 has 16 residues. Germline lookup yields CDR1 LGHNA and CDR2 YNFKEQ. Written as DNA, the CDR3 is TGTGCCAGCAGCCAAGAGGCGCGGGGCTTCCACAATGAGCAGTTCTTC. Translating gives CASSQEARGFHNEQFF.

This chain links TRBV27 with TRBJ2-1; 8 positions match TRBD2. The CDR3 extends over 15 amino acids. Unmatched junction bases numbered 2, after V lost 0 bases and J lost 4 bases. The germline V gene encodes CDR1 MNHEY and CDR2 SMNVEV (reference sequence). CDR3 in amino acids: CASSLSGREYNEQFF. The CDR3 DNA reads as TGTGCCAGCAGTTTATCCGGGAGGGAGTACAATGAGCAGTTCTTC.

The chain combines TRBV4-1 with TRBJ2-7; D is unclear. This CDR3 contains 14 residues. Germline V lookup: CDR1 MGHRA, CDR2 YSYEKL. The germline V and J ends were trimmed by 4 bases and 6 bases, with 16 bases remaining between them. The CDR3 bases are TGCGCCAGCAGCCTGACTTCTCTAGTATCCGAGCAGTACTTC. This gives the protein CASSLTSLVSEQYF.

In this sample, this clone turned up once. The V call is TRBV5-6, the J call TRBJ2-1, with TRBD2 matching over 12 bases. Trimming cost V 0 bases and J 7 bases; bases outside gene matches: 11. The V gene's germline CDR1 is SGHDT and CDR2 YYEEEE. The CDR3 runs 18 residues. The CDR3, as DNA: TGTGCCAGCAGCTTGGGGGATCTAGCGGGAGGGCCATGGAATGAGCAGTTCTTC. Protein sequence: CASSLGDLAGGPWNEQFF. The variable domain in full, with the rest retrieved from reference TRBV5-6 and TRBJ2-1, is DAGVTQSPTHLIKTRGQQVTLRCSPKSGHDTVSWYQQALGQGPQFIFQYYEEEERQRGNFPDRFSGHQFPNYSSELNVNALLLGDSALYLCASSLGDLAGGPWNEQFFGPGTRLTVL.

This rearrangement joins TRBV5-6 to TRBJ2-7, with 8 bases aligning to TRBD2. V lost 4 bases, J lost 4 bases, and 7 bases stayed unmatched. Germline assignment: CDR1 SGHDT and CDR2 YYEEEE. CDR3 size: 14 residues. CDR3 nucleotides: TGTGCCAGCAGCCCGACTAGCGCCTTATACGAGCAGTACTTC. This encodes CASSPTSALYEQYF. The complete variable domain, with remaining parts taken from reference TRBV5-6 and TRBJ2-7, reads DAGVTQSPTHLIKTRGQQVTLRCSPKSGHDTVSWYQQALGQGPQFIFQYYEEEERQRGNFPDRFSGHQFPNYSSELNVNALLLGDSALYLCASSPTSALYEQYFGPGTRLTVT.

This clone came up once. The V call is TRBV19, the J call TRBJ1-2, with 8 bases lining up with TRBD1. V shed 5 bases, J shed 4 bases, and the junction held 12 bases outside the gene matches. The CDR3 is 16 amino acids. The germline gives CDR1 LNHDA, CDR2 SQIVND (reference sequence). In DNA, the CDR3 is TGTGCCAGTAGTCTGTCTCCCGACAGGGGATTCTATGGCTACACCTTC. It translates to CASSLSPDRGFYGYTF.

This chain joins TRBV27 and TRBJ1-5; D unresolved. Trimming shortened V by 2 bases and J by 0 bases, and 14 bases separated the two germline ends. The CDR3 covers 17 residues. CDR1 is MNHEY, CDR2 SMNVEV, per germline (reference sequence). The CDR3 DNA reads TGTGCCAGCAGTTTAACTTCAGGCTCCTATAGCAATCAGCCCCAGCATTTT. This codes for CASSLTSGSYSNQPQHF.

The CDR3 sequence: CASSPGVNYEQYF. In DNA, the CDR3 is TGTGCCAGCAGTCCGGGGGTTAACTACGAGCAGTACTTC. The J gene is TRBJ2-7, the V gene TRBV6-1; D is possibly TRBD2 (6 bases). V lost 5 bases, J lost 3 bases, and 11 bases lay in between. Germline V gene sequence: CDR1 MNHNS, CDR2 SASEGT. The CDR3 loop spans 13 amino acids.

The rearrangement links TRBV4-1 to TRBJ1-1, with TRBD1 as a possible D gene (6 bases). The CDR3 runs 14 residues. Trimming removed 1 base at V and 6 bases at J, with 12 bases between. The germline CDR1 and CDR2 sequences are MGHRA and YSYEKL. CDR3 nucleotide sequence: TGCGCCAGCAGCCAAGGGGGGCTCGGCGCTGAAGCTTTCTTT. Protein sequence: CASSQGGLGAEAFF.

The chain combines TRBV7-9 with TRBJ1-4; unclear D gene. Per the germline V gene, CDR1 is SEHNR and CDR2 is FQNEAQ (reference sequence). This CDR3 has 13 residues. Trimming left V 1 base short and J 8 bases short, with 8 bases between. The CDR3 sequence is CASSLVETEKLFF. The CDR3 region has the DNA TGTGCCAGCAGCTTAGTGGAGACAGAAAAACTGTTTTTT.

The V and J genes are TRBV4-3 and TRBJ1-6, with TRBD1 matching over 8 bases. The CDR3 length is 17 residues. Germline V gene lookup returns CDR1 LGHNA and CDR2 YSLEER. Trimming at V came to 1 base and at J to 5 bases, leaving 7 bases not matched to a gene. The CDR3 bases are TGCGCCAGCAGCCAAGGGGACAGGAGGGAAGATAATTCACCCCTCCACTTT. Its protein product is CASSQGDRREDNSPLHF.

This clone showed up just once. This sequence joins TRBV7-9 and TRBJ2-7; tentative D call: TRBD1 (5 bases). Germline V gives CDR1 SEHNR, CDR2 FQNEAQ (reference sequence). The CDR3 totals 15 residues. Trimming pared 1 base from V and 4 bases from J, leaving 14 bases between. DNA of the CDR3: TGTGCCAGCAGCTTAGATCTGCAGGGTAGTTACGAGCAGTACTTC. This translates into CASSLDLQGSYEQYF.

The rearrangement links TRBV5-6 to TRBJ2-1, with D hard to call. V was trimmed by 0 bases and J by 7 bases, leaving 11 bases between them. The CDR3 has 14 residues. CDR1 is SGHDT, CDR2 YYEEEE, per germline. The CDR3 loop is CASSLAWSANEQFF. Here the CDR3 DNA reads TGTGCCAGCAGCTTGGCTTGGTCGGCTAATGAGCAGTTCTTC.

J is TRBJ1-2 and V is TRBV19; D call uncertain. V gave up 5 bases and J gave up 2 bases, with 15 bases separating them. The CDR3 has 15 amino acids. Germline V gene data show CDR1 as LNHDA and CDR2 as SQIVND (reference sequence). In DNA form, the CDR3 reads TGTGCCAGTAGTCCACCTCGGGGAGCCAACTATGGCTACACCTTC. The encoded protein is CASSPPRGANYGYTF.

A remark on this clone: Additional DNA sequences in this sample encode the identical CDR3. The J gene is TRBJ2-1, the V gene TRBV27; D ambiguous. Germline CDR1 and CDR2: MNHEY and SMNVEV (reference sequence). V lost 5 bases, J lost 7 bases, and 12 bases lay in between. The length of the CDR3 is 13 residues. CDR3 sequence (DNA): TGTGCCAGCAGTCCAATGGGTGGAAATGAGCAGTTCTTC. As protein: CASSPMGGNEQFF.

The chain employs TRBV28 and TRBJ2-3; TRBD1 is a possible D gene (5 bases). CDR3 length: 16 residues. Germline CDR1 MDHEN, CDR2 SYDVKM. V was clipped by 7 bases and J by 3 bases, with 20 bases between them. The CDR3 loop is CASTAIGVGATDTQYF. CDR3 nucleotide sequence: TGTGCCAGCACCGCCATAGGAGTTGGGGCTACAGATACGCAGTATTTT.

Note on this clone: Additional DNA sequences in this sample encode the identical CDR3. The V and J genes are TRBV9 and TRBJ1-2; D remains ambiguous. The V end was cut by 0 bases, the J end by 0 bases, with 9 bases between. The CDR3 sequence is 15 residues long. CDR1 is SGDLS and CDR2 is YYNGEE in the germline V gene. The CDR3 nucleotides read TGTGCCAGCAGCGTAGGGGGAGGGTCTAACTATGGCTACACCTTC. Translating it yields CASSVGGGSNYGYTF.

The chain combines TRBV5-4 with TRBJ2-2, with 9 positions matching TRBD2. CDR1 and CDR2 from the germline V gene are SGHNT and YYREEE (reference sequence). Losses at the gene ends were 2 bases for V and 6 bases for J; bases not matched to a gene: 14. CDR3 length equals 18 residues. Written as DNA, the CDR3 is TGTGCCAGCAGCTTCGAAGGCACTAGCGGGCAACCGGCCGGGGAGCTGTTTTTT. Protein product: CASSFEGTSGQPAGELFF.

The chain couples TRBV27 to TRBJ2-2; weak D call: TRBD1 (6 bases). V lost 2 bases, J lost 5 bases, and 18 bases lay in between. The germline V gene encodes CDR1 MNHEY and CDR2 SMNVEV (reference sequence). The CDR3 totals 17 residues. The chain's CDR3 is CASSLLSPRGRTGELFF. For the CDR3, the DNA is TGTGCCAGCAGTTTACTTTCACCCAGGGGACGGACCGGGGAGCTGTTTTTT.

This clone appeared once. V gene TRBV7-9 combines with J gene TRBJ2-3, with D possibly matching TRBD2 (6 bases). V lost 5 bases to trimming and J lost 3 bases, with 21 bases between them. This CDR3 has 17 residues. In germline, CDR1 is SEHNR, CDR2 FQNEAQ (reference sequence). CDR3 in DNA: TGTGCCAGCAGCCCCGGGACGGAGGGGAGGAAGACAGATACGCAGTATTTT. It translates to CASSPGTEGRKTDTQYF.

This clone was picked up one time. The genes are TRBV5-1 and TRBJ2-7; D remains unclear. The V end was cut by 0 bases, the J end by 3 bases, with 4 bases between. CDR3 size: 12 residues. Germline values: CDR1 SGHRS, CDR2 YFSETQ. CDR3 coding DNA: TGCGCCAGCAGCTTGGCAGACTACGAGCAGTACTTC. Its translation: CASSLADYEQYF.

In regard to this clone: The sample carries other DNA sequences with the same CDR3. The gene calls are TRBV30 and TRBJ2-7; 8 positions agree with TRBD2. Trimming cost V 0 bases and J 3 bases; bases outside gene matches: 1. The CDR3 runs 13 residues. Germline V gene data show CDR1 as GTSNPN and CDR2 as SVGIG (reference sequence). Here the CDR3 reads CAWSVLAGYEQYF. The CDR3 region has the DNA TGTGCCTGGAGTGTTCTAGCGGGCTACGAGCAGTACTTC. The variable domain in full, with the rest retrieved from reference TRBV30 and TRBJ2-7, is SQTIHQWPATLVQPVGSPLSLECTVEGTSNPNLYWYRQAAGRGLQLLFYSVGIGQISSEVPQNLSASRPQDRQFILSSKKLLLSDSGFYLCAWSVLAGYEQYFGPGTRLTVT.

This chain uses TRBV10-3 with TRBJ2-5, with D maybe TRBD2 (6 bases). The V gene's germline CDR1 is ENHRY and CDR2 SYGVKD. V was clipped by 4 bases and J by 2 bases, with 20 bases between them. CDR3 size: 17 residues. CDR3 loop: CAISGPPGENRQETQYF. The CDR3 DNA reads as TGTGCCATCAGTGGTCCTCCGGGGGAGAATCGGCAAGAGACCCAGTACTTC.

The genes are TRBV29-1 and TRBJ2-1, with D possibly matching TRBD1 (6 bases). Trimming took off 0 bases at V and 8 bases at J, with 14 bases between the two ends. In germline, CDR1 is SQVTM, CDR2 ANQGSEA. The CDR3 contains 14 residues. The CDR3 loop reads CSVEEGANFYEQFF. The CDR3 DNA follows: TGCAGCGTTGAAGAGGGGGCGAATTTCTATGAGCAGTTCTTC.

This clone was detected once. CDR3 sequence reads: CASSYEMTDEAFF. DNA of the CDR3: TGTGCCAGCAGTTACGAAATGACAGATGAAGCTTTCTTT. This rearrangement joins TRBV6-6 to TRBJ1-1, with D possibly TRBD1 on 5 matching bases. V shed 2 bases and J shed 7 bases, with 11 bases lying between them. The CDR3 contains 13 residues. The germline CDR1 and CDR2 sequences are MNHNY and SVGAGI (reference sequence).

The chain couples TRBV6-7 to TRBJ2-5; weak D call: TRBD1 (6 bases). TRBV6-7 carries the ORF label, with uncertain function. The CDR3 extends over 16 amino acids. Trimming pared 2 bases from V and 4 bases from J, leaving 17 bases between. For the CDR3, the DNA is TGTGCCAGCAGTTACGACCGGGGCAGAGGGGGAGAGACCCAGTACTTC. It encodes CASSYDRGRGGETQYF.

The V call is TRBV27, the J call TRBJ1-6, with 10 bases that match TRBD1. With 6 bases clipped from V and 8 bases from J, the junction kept 1 base outside the gene matches. CDR3 length: 13 residues. Germline CDR1 MNHEY, CDR2 SMNVEV (reference sequence). For the CDR3, the DNA is TGTGCCAGCAGGACAGGGGGCGATTCACCCCTCCACTTT. Protein sequence: CASRTGGDSPLHF.

This chain joins TRBV9 and TRBJ1-1; maybe TRBD1 (5 bases). Looked up from germline, CDR1 is SGDLS and CDR2 is YYNGEE. This CDR3 is built from 15 residues. Trimming left V 2 bases short and J 5 bases short, with 16 bases between. The CDR3 here is CASSVGDGLTTEAFF. The CDR3 nucleotides read TGTGCCAGCAGCGTCGGGGACGGACTAACGACTGAAGCTTTCTTT.

The chain joins TRBV18 to TRBJ2-7; weak D call: TRBD2 (5 bases). CDR3 length equals 10 residues. The germline V and J ends were trimmed by 8 bases and 7 bases, with 9 bases remaining between them. Germline V gene sequence: CDR1 KGHSH, CDR2 LQKENI. CDR3 sequence (DNA): TGTGCCAGCCCGCCGGGAGAGCAGTACTTC. Translated, it gives CASPPGEQYF. Full variable domain (remainder filled in from reference TRBV18 and TRBJ2-7): NAGVMQNPRHLVRRRGQEARLRCSPMKGHSHVYWYRQLPEEGLKFMVYLQKENIIDESGMPKERFSAEFPKEGPSILRIQQVVRGDSAAYFCASPPGEQYFGPGTRLTVT.

J is TRBJ1-2 and V is TRBV19; 9 nucleotides align to TRBD1. CDR1 and CDR2 (germline): LNHDA, SQIVND (reference sequence). V trimming: 5 bases; J trimming: 6 bases; junction bases outside the gene matches: 7. The CDR3 has 14 amino acids. The CDR3 DNA reads as TGTGCCAGTAGTTTACAGGGGGCTTTCGATGGCTACACCTTC. Its translation is CASSLQGAFDGYTF.

This sequence joins TRBV6-5 and TRBJ2-5, with 8 bases identical to TRBD2. Germline CDR1 reads MNHEY; CDR2 reads SVGAGI. V lost 7 bases to trimming and J lost 2 bases; unmatched junction nucleotides: 9. This CDR3 spans 15 amino acids. CDR3 loop: CASTWTSSPQETQYF. The CDR3 DNA follows: TGTGCCAGCACCTGGACTAGCTCCCCTCAAGAGACCCAGTACTTC.